This TCR beta chain was obtained from a study of vaccination and CD4 T cells after COVID-19. As for the study in general: Blood was drawn a median around 70 days post second dose, range 14 to 241. In the control cultures, a CEFX pool, an HIV-1 Nef pool, or no peptide was supplied.

Treatment defined: roughly nine-day PBMC culture with coronavirus spike peptide pools or control peptides (ViraFEST assay). Fresh IL-2 medium was used to replace half of the medium on days 3 and 7. Researchers used the Oncomine TCR Beta short-read assay to sequence DNA from cultured CD4+ T cells. TCRdb reprocessed the PCR reads with MiXCR, giving one entry per CDR3 protein. The sample lists about 8,400 distinct CDR3 sequences; 61% were seen once. As regards this clonotype: The antigen is unknown.

This CDR3 spans 14 amino acids. Germline trimming cut 4 bases from V and 0 bases from J; bases unmatched to any gene: 3. Germline V gene data show CDR1 as MNHEY and CDR2 as SMNVEV (reference sequence). Sequenced: CD4+ T cells from blood, cultured in vitro. The V call is TRBV27, the J call TRBJ2-7, with 7 nucleotides matching TRBD1. The sequence was obtained from a human donor who had recovered from COVID-19. CDR3 DNA sequence: TGTGCCAGCAGTTGGACAGGTTTCTCCTACGAGCAGTACTTC. Its translation is CASSWTGFSYEQYF.